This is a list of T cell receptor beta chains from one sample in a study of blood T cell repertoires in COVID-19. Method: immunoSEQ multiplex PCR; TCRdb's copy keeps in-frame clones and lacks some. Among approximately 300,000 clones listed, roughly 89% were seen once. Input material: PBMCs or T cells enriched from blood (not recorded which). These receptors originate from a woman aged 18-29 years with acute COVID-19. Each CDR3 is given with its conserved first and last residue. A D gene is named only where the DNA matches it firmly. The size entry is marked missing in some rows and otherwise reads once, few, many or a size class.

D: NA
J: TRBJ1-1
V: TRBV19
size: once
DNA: TGTGCCAGCGGGGTAGGGGGGGCTGAAGCTTTCTTT
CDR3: CASGVGGAEAFF

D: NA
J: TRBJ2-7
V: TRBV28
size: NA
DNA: TGTGCCAGCAGCCGAAGGACAATCATGAACCCTTACGAGCAGTACTTC
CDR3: CASSRRTIMNPYEQYF

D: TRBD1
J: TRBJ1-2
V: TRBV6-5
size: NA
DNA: TGTGCCAGCAGTTACTTCGGGACAGGCTATGGCTACACCTTC
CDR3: CASSYFGTGYGYTF

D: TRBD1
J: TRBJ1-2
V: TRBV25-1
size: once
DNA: TGTGCCAGCAGCAGAAGGACAGGTTATGGCTACACCTTC
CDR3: CASSRRTGYGYTF

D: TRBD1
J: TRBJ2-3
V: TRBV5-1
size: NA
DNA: TGCGCCAGCAGCTGGGGCCGGGACAGGAGTTTCACAGATACGCAGTATTTT
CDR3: CASSWGRDRSFTDTQYF

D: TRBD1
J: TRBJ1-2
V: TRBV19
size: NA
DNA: TGTGCCAGTAGTACACCAGGGGACAGTCCTAACTATGGCTACACCTTC
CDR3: CASSTPGDSPNYGYTF

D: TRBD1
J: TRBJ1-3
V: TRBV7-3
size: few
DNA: TGTGCCAGCAGCCCGAACCGGACCGGGACAGGGAGTCCCACTGGAAACACCATATATTTT
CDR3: CASSPNRTGTGSPTGNTIYF

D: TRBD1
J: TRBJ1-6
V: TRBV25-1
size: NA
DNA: TGTGCCAGCAGTGCCGGACAGGGGGCCAGGAATTCACCCCTCCACTTT
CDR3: CASSAGQGARNSPLHF

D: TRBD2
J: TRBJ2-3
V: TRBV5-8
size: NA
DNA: TGTGCCAGCAGCGGAGGGACTAGCGTTTTGGGGGATACGCAGTATTTT
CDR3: CASSGGTSVLGDTQYF

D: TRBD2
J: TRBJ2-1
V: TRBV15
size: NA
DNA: TGTGCCACCAGCAGAGAATCGGCTAGCGGGAGAAATGAGCAGTTCTTC
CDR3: CATSRESASGRNEQFF

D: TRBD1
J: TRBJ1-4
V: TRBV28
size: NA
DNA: TGTGCCAGCAGTTTAGACAGGGGATTAAAGGATGAAAAACTGTTTTTT
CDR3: CASSLDRGLKDEKLFF

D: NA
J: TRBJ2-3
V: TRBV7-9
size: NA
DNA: TGTGCCAGCAGCTTAGCGGGAGAGGCAGATACGCAGTATTTT
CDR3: CASSLAGEADTQYF

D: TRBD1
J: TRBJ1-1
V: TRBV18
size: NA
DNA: TGTGCCAGCTCTCGAGGACAGGATCTAGAAGCTTTCTTT
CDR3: CASSRGQDLEAFF